These 16 T cell receptor beta chains originate from one sample sequenced in a study of blood T cell repertoires in COVID-19. This table comes from immunoSEQ multiplex PCR, and its TCRdb copy is limited to in-frame clones, with some not included. The data hold 250,000 to 300,000 clones, with over 80% observed a single time. The sequencing input was PBMCs or T cells enriched from blood (not recorded which). The receptors derive from a human donor in a cohort exposed to, infected with or recovered from COVID-19 (not recorded which). The donor label of this sample is uncertain.

The chain couples TRBV10-3 to TRBJ1-6, with TRBD1 matching 8 bases. The CDR3 runs 15 residues. CDR1 and CDR2 (germline): ENHRY, SYGVKD. With 2 bases clipped from V and 9 bases from J, the junction kept 6 bases outside the gene matches. The CDR3 DNA follows: TGTGCCATCAGTGAGGGACAGGGTCTCGGTTCACCCCTCCACTTT. This sequence encodes CAISEGQGLGSPLHF.

The CDR3 region is CAISEMGGDNEQFF. In DNA form, the CDR3 reads TGTGCCATCAGTGAGATGGGGGGAGACAATGAGCAGTTCTTC. The chain combines TRBV10-3 with TRBJ2-1, with a tentative D call TRBD2 (6 bases). The CDR3 extends over 14 amino acids. Germline CDR1 and CDR2: ENHRY and SYGVKD. V shed 2 bases and J shed 5 bases, with 10 bases lying between them.

V and J are TRBV7-2 and TRBJ2-7; 8 bases agree with TRBD2. Germline V gene lookup returns CDR1 SGHTA and CDR2 FQGNSA. The CDR3 is made up of 15 amino acids. With V trimmed by 5 bases and J by 4 bases, 10 bases remained unmatched. The CDR3 region has the DNA TGTGCCAGCAGCCCCATAGCGGGGCGTGGGTACGAGCAGTACTTC. Translating it yields CASSPIAGRGYEQYF.

This chain joins TRBV5-1 and TRBJ2-1; D is possibly TRBD1 (6 bases). The CDR3 extends over 14 amino acids. Germline assignment: CDR1 SGHRS and CDR2 YFSETQ. V lost 0 bases and J lost 4, with 8 bases in between. CDR3 loop: CASSLETGYNEQFF. The CDR3 DNA sequence: TGCGCCAGCAGCTTGGAAACAGGGTACAATGAGCAGTTCTTC.

A few counts support this clone. This sequence joins TRBV9 and TRBJ2-1; 9 nucleotides match TRBD2. The CDR3 is 16 amino acids. The trim removed 4 bases at V and 3 bases at J, leaving 8 bases unmatched. Germline V gives CDR1 SGDLS, CDR2 YYNGEE. The CDR3 coding sequence is TGTGCCAGCAGCTCCAGACTTAGCGGGGGCTACAATGAGCAGTTCTTC. Its protein product is CASSSRLSGGYNEQFF.

The chain joins TRBV19 to TRBJ1-3, with D possibly being TRBD1 (6 bases). From germline, CDR1 is LNHDA and CDR2 SQIVND (reference sequence). The CDR3 has 13 residues. The germline V and J ends were trimmed by 2 bases and 8 bases, with 10 bases remaining between them. The CDR3 sequence is CASSIKGTYTIYF. CDR3 coding DNA: TGTGCCAGTAGTATAAAAGGGACATACACCATATATTTT.

The genes are TRBV7-9 and TRBJ1-2; unclear D gene. The germline V gene encodes CDR1 SEHNR and CDR2 FQNEAQ (reference sequence). The CDR3 extends over 13 amino acids. Between the trimmed V and J ends, which lost 1 base and 4 bases, there was a span of 7 bases. In DNA, the CDR3 is TGTGCCAGCAGCTTAGAGGGAGTCTATGGCTACACCTTC. Amino acids: CASSLEGVYGYTF.

The rearrangement joins TRBV29-1 to TRBJ1-2; D is ambiguous. Trimming pared 5 bases from V and 3 bases from J, leaving 13 bases between. The germline CDR1 and CDR2 sequences are SQVTM and ANQGSEA. This CDR3 contains 13 residues. CDR3 in amino acids: CSVPSGEDYGYTF. CDR3 coding DNA: TGCAGCGTTCCCAGCGGGGAGGACTATGGCTACACCTTC.

The V gene is TRBV2, the J gene TRBJ2-7, with D maybe TRBD2 (5 bases). Germline CDR1 is SNHLY and CDR2 is FYNNEI. The CDR3 sequence is 13 residues long. Deletions cut 5 bases from V and 3 bases from J, with 11 bases between. In nucleotides, the CDR3 is TGTGCCAGCAGTCCCCCGGGGAGCTACGAGCAGTACTTC. Encoded protein: CASSPPGSYEQYF.

Details on this clone: The same CDR3 arises from other DNA sequences in this sample as well. The chain is built from TRBV19 and TRBJ1-6, with unresolved D. The V and J ends lost 6 bases and 0 bases respectively, with 6 bases between them. Germline CDR1 is LNHDA and CDR2 is SQIVND (reference sequence). This CDR3 region has 14 residues. The CDR3: CASRESSYNSPLHF. The CDR3 coding sequence is TGTGCCAGTAGGGAGAGCTCCTATAATTCACCCCTCCACTTT.

The chain has TRBV5-5 and TRBJ2-7; D not resolved. The CDR3 consists of 15 residues. CDR1 and CDR2 from the germline V gene are SGHKS and YYEKEE (reference sequence). Deletions cut 4 bases from V and 3 bases from J, with 17 bases between. The CDR3 loop is CASSPTVPTNYEQYF. The DNA of the CDR3 is TGTGCCAGCAGCCCAACAGTACCCACCAACTACGAGCAGTACTTC.

The rearrangement links TRBV6-5 to TRBJ1-4; 11 nucleotides match TRBD1. This CDR3 is 15 amino acids long. The germline V gene encodes CDR1 MNHEY and CDR2 SVGAGI. V lost 6 bases to trimming and J lost 7 bases; unmatched junction nucleotides: 7. The CDR3 spells CASRPAGQGGEKLFF. The CDR3 DNA follows: TGTGCCAGCAGGCCGGCGGGACAGGGGGGTGAAAAACTGTTTTTT.

This clone has just one count. The V gene is TRBV27, the J gene TRBJ1-1; D unresolved. Germline loops: CDR1 MNHEY, CDR2 SMNVEV (reference sequence). This CDR3 is built from 13 residues. Trimming removed 9 bases from V and 7 bases from J, with 18 bases in between. The CDR3 DNA reads as TGTGCCAGTTCGCCTAATATGTACGGTGAAGCTTTCTTT. Translating it yields CASSPNMYGEAFF.

The chain has TRBV2 and TRBJ2-7; 7 nucleotides line up with TRBD2. There are 14 residues in the CDR3. V was clipped by 8 bases and J by 0 bases; unmatched bases: 7. CDR1 is SNHLY and CDR2 is FYNNEI in the germline V gene. The CDR3, as DNA: TGTGCCAGCGGGAGGGAGACCAGCTCCTACGAGCAGTACTTC. Its translation: CASGRETSSYEQYF.

The chain is built from TRBV3-1 (or the pseudogene TRBV3-2) and TRBJ1-2; 10 bases match TRBD1. The CDR3 covers 14 residues. Losses at the gene ends were 7 bases for V and 3 bases for J; bases not matched to a gene: 5. CDR1 is LGHDT and CDR2 is YNNKEL in the germline V gene (reference sequence). The CDR3 DNA reads as TGTGCCAGCACCCTGACAGGGGGCTACTATGGCTACACCTTC. Its protein product is CASTLTGGYYGYTF.

Only a few counts were recorded for this clone. The V gene is TRBV15, the J gene TRBJ1-5, with a tentative D call TRBD1 (5 bases). CDR1 and CDR2 from the germline V gene are LNHNV and YYDKDF (reference sequence). The length of the CDR3 is 17 residues. The V end lost 1 base, the J end lost 0 bases, and 13 bases lay between the germline ends. The CDR3 nucleotides are TGTGCCACCAGCAGAGGATCGGCAGGGTTTAGCAATCAGCCCCAGCATTTT. This encodes CATSRGSAGFSNQPQHF.